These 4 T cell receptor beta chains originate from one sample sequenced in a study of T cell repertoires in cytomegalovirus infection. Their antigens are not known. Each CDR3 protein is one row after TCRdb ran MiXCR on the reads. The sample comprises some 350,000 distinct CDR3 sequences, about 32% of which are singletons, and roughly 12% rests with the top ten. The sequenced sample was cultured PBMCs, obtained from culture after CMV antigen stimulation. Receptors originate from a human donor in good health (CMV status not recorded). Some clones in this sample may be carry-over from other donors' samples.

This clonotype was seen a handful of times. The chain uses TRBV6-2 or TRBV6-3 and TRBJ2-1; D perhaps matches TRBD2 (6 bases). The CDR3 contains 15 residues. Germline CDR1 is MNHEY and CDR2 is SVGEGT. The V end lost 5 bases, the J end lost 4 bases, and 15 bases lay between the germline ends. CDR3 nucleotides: TGTGCCAGCAGTGGAGGCGGGGCCCTGTACAATGAGCAGTTCTTC. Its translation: CASSGGGALYNEQFF.

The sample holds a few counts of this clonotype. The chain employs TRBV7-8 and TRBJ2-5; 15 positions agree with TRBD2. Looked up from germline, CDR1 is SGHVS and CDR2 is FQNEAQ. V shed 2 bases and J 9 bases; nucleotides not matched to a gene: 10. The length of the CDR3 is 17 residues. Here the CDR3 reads CASSLFGLAGGSGAQYF. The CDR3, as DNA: TGTGCCAGCAGCTTATTTGGACTAGCGGGAGGGTCAGGGGCCCAGTACTTC.

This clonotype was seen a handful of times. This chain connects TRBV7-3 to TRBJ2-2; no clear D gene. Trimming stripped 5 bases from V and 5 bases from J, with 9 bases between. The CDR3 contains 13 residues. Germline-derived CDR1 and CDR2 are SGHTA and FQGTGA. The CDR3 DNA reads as TGTGCCAGCAGCCCCACAAATACCGGGGAGCTGTTTTTT. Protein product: CASSPTNTGELFF.

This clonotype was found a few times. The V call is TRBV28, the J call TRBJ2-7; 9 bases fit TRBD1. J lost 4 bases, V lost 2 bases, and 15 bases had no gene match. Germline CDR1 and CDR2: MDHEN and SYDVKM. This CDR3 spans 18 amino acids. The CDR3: CASSLSFSRGTGMYEQYF. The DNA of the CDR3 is TGTGCCAGCAGTTTAAGCTTTTCTCGGGGGACAGGGATGTACGAGCAGTACTTC.